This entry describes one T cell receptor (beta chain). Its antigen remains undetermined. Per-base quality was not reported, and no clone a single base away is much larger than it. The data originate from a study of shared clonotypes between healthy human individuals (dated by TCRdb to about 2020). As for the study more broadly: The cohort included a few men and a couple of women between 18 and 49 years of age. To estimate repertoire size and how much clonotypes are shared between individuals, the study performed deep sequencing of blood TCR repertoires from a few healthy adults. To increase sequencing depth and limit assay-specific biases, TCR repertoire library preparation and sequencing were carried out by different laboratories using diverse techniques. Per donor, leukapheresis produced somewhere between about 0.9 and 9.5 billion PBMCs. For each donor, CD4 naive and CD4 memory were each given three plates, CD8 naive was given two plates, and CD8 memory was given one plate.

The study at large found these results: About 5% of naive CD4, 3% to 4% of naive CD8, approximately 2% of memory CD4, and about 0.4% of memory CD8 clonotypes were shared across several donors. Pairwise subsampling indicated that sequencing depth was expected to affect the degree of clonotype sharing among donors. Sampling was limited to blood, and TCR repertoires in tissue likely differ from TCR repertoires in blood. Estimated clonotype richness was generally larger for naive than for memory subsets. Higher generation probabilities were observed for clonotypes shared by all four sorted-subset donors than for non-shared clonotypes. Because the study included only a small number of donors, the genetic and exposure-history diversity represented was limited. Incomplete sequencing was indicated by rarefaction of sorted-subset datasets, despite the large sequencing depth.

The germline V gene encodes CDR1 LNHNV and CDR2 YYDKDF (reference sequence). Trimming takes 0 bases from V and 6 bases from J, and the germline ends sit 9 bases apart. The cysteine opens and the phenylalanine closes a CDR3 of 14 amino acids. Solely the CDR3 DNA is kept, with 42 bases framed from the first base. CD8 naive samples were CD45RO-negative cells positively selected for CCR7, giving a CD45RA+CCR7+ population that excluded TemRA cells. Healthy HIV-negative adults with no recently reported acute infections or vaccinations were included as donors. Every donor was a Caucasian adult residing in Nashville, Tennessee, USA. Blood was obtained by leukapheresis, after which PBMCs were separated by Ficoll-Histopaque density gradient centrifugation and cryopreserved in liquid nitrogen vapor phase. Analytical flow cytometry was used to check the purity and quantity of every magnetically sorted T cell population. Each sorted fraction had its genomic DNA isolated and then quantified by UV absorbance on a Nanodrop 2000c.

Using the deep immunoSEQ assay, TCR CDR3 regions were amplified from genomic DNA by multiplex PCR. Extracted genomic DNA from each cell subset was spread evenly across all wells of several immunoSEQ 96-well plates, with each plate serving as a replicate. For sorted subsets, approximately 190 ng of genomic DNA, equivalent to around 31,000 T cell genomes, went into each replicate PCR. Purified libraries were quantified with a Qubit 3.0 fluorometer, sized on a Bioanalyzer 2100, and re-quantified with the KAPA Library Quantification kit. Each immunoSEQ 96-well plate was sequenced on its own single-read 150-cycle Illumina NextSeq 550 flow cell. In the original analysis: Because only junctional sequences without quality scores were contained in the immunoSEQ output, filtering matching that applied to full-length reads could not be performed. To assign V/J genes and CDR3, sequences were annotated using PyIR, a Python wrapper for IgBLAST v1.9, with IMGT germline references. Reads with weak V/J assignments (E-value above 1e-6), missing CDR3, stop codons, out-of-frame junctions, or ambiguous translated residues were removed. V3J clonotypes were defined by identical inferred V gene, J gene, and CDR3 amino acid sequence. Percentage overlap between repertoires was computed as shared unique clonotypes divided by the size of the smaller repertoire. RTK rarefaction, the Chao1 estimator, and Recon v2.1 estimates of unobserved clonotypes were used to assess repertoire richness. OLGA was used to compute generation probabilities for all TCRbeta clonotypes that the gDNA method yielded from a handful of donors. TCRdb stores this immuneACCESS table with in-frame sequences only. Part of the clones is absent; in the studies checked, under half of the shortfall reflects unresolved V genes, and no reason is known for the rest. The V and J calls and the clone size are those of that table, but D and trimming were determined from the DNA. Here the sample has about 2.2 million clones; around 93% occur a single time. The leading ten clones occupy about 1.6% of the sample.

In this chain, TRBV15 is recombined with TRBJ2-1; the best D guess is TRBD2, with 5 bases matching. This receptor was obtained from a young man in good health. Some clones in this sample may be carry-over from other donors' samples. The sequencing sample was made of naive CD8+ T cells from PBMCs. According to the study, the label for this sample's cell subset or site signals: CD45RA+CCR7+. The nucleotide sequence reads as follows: TGTGCCACCAGCAGAGAACTAGACCTCAATGAGCAGTTCTTC. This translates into CATSRELDLNEQFF.